This TCR beta chain was sequenced in a study of OX40 agonist ivuxolimab in advanced cancers. Repertoires were generated with immunoSEQ multiplex PCR, while TCRdb's copy carries only in-frame clones and drops some. The table has more than 85,000 clones, about nine tenths seen once; the top ten hold more than 0.25%. Germline trimming cut 7 bases from V and 4 bases from J; bases unmatched to any gene: 10. The CDR3 length is 15 residues. Per the germline V gene, CDR1 is LNHDA and CDR2 is SQIVND (reference sequence). The chain combines TRBV19 with TRBJ2-3; 8 positions agree with TRBD2. The sequence came from an adult with an advanced solid tumor such as melanoma, head and neck, liver or kidney cancer. This sample comprised CD4+ or CD8+ T cells sorted from blood, obtained in a trial of the OX40 agonist ivuxolimab. CDR3 loop: CASKISGSPPDTQYF. The CDR3 DNA reads as TGTGCCAGTAAAATAAGCGGGAGCCCGCCAGATACGCAGTATTTT.